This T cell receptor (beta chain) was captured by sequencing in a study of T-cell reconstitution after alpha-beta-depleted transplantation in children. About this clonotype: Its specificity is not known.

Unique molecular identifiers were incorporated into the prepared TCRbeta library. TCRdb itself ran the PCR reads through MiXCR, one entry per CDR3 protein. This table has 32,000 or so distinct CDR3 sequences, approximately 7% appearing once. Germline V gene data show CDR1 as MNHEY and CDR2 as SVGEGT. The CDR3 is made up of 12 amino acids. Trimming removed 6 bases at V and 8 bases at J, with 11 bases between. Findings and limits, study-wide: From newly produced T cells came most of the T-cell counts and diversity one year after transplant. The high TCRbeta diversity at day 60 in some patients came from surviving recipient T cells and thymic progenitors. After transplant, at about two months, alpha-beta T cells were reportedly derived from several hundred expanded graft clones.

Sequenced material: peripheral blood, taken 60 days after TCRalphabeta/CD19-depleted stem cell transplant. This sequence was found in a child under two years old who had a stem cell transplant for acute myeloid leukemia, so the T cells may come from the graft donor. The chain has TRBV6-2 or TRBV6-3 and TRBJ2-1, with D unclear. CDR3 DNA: TGTGCCAGCAGCCCAAACCGGTATGAGCAGTTCTTC. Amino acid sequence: CASSPNRYEQFF.